Detailed here is one TCR beta chain. This clonotype was detected once. Its binding antigen is unknown. A read error may be the cause here, since a much bigger clone is one base away. These data come from a study of identical twins (dated by TCRdb to the mid-2010s). For the wider study: To test whether fetal clonotypes persist, the study used deep sequencing on TCR alpha and beta repertoires from monozygotic twins, unrelated adults of various ages, and cord blood. Replicate twin experiments were performed at different times using different library preparation protocols to rule out contamination.

V drops 4 bases and J drops 4 bases, leaving 15 bases in between. CDR1 is given as SGHDT and CDR2 as YYEEEE, both from the germline V gene. The CDR3 goes from the cysteine to the phenylalanine over 15 residues. CDR3 DNA only is kept here, 45 bases in frame from base 1. What the work shows at the level of the full study, not this receptor alone: A weaker excess of twin sharing was found in beta out-of-frame sequences because the signal-to-noise ratio was lowered by fewer shared sequences. Because the same donors could not be followed over many years, the conclusions relied on cross-sectional statistical analysis. In monozygotic twins, out-of-frame TCR alpha sharing was systematically underestimated by recombination models, although the models agreed with sharing between unrelated individuals. Out-of-frame TCR alpha sequences shared between twins showed an excess of low generation-probability sequences compared with coincidental sharing between unrelated individuals. Zero-insertion analyses could be partly confounded by invariant T cells such as MAIT and iNKT, although diverse VJ usage argued against such confounding for most clonotypes. Fewer insertions were carried by abundant cord blood beta clonotypes; a weaker similar trend was observed in young adult naive repertoires, while no such trend was observed in memory repertoires.

Every donor in the study was a healthy Caucasian. Three pairs of female monozygotic twins, all aged about 18 to 30 years, were included in the twin cohort. Miltenyi CD45RO+ enrichment and human naive T-cell isolation kits were used to isolate memory (CD45RO+) and naive T cells from PBMC. Library preparation was by 5' RACE. TCRdb records Illumina HiSeq 2000 as the sequencer. A universal primer binding site was added through template switching, and the final cDNA carried a unique molecular identifier so that TCR cDNA molecules could be counted accurately. First-strand cDNA for TCR alpha and beta chains was synthesized from specific primers in the conserved constant-segment region. Each cDNA library was double barcoded, with a SMART-Mk sample barcode plus Illumina barcodes, to control for contamination. TruSeq adapter sequences, together with Illumina sample barcodes, were added in two successive PCR steps. Sequencing of the TCR alpha and beta cDNA libraries was done on the Illumina HiSeq platform using custom primers. Turning to the authors' computational methods: MiGEC processed the raw reads to extract unique molecular identifiers, while MiXCR was used to determine the CDR3 positions. For each individual, recombination models were inferred using an EM algorithm with the repgenHMM and IGoR tools. Shared clonotype analysis was performed with the tcR package in R, normalizing sharing by the product of cloneset sizes. Out-of-frame nonproductive sequences were analyzed to study raw recombination free of thymic and clonal selection effects. TCRdb ran its own pipeline on the public reads, namely fastp trimming at Q25 and MiXCR clone calling, and kept in-frame beta chains. Duplicate CDR3 protein sequences are folded into a single record with the most common DNA and genes. TCRdb, not the authors, supplied the V and J calls. The sample table lists hundreds of thousands of distinct CDR3 sequences, about 8.9% of them with a count of one. The ten biggest clones cover approximately 2.1% of the sample.

The same data also contributed to another study, on yellow fever vaccine responses in identical twins. As noted in the second study: According to the authors, the vaccine-induced T cell response in identical twins seemed to be partly convergent and partly specific to each individual. Focusing on identical twins, the study followed the T cell clones that responded to the vaccine, and did so with precision.

This chain joins TRBV5-6 to TRBJ2-1, with the D segment possibly TRBD1 or TRBD2, each aligning over 6 bases. The sample taken for sequencing was memory (CD45RO+) T cells sorted from blood. Explained via the paper, the cell subset or site label denotes: CD45RO+ enriched T cells. This sequence originates from a woman between 18 and 29 years old in good health. The nucleotide sequence is TGTGCCAGCAGCCCCGGGGGCGAAGGTTACAATGAGCAGTTCTTC. The encoded protein is CASSPGGEGYNEQFF.